This T cell receptor (beta chain) derives from a study of identical twins. General study findings and limits: Models underestimated TCR alpha sharing (out-of-frame) in monozygotic twins.

TCRdb re-analysed the 5' RACE reads in MiXCR, keeping a single row per CDR3 protein. Found here are under 450,000 distinct CDR3 sequences, less than 20% of them singletons; the top ten hold 9.5% to 15%. The CDR3 is 12 residues long. V was cut by 4 bases and J by 7 bases, with 7 bases left in between. Germline-derived CDR1 and CDR2 are KGHDR and SFDVKD. As concerns this clonotype: The antigen remains undetermined.

This chain joins TRBV24-1 and TRBJ2-1; D uncertain. This clonotype was obtained from a man in his fifties in good health. Material: naive T cells sorted from blood. The CDR3 bases are TGTGCCACCAGTGACTGGTGGAATGAGCAGTTCTTC. It is translated as CATSDWWNEQFF.